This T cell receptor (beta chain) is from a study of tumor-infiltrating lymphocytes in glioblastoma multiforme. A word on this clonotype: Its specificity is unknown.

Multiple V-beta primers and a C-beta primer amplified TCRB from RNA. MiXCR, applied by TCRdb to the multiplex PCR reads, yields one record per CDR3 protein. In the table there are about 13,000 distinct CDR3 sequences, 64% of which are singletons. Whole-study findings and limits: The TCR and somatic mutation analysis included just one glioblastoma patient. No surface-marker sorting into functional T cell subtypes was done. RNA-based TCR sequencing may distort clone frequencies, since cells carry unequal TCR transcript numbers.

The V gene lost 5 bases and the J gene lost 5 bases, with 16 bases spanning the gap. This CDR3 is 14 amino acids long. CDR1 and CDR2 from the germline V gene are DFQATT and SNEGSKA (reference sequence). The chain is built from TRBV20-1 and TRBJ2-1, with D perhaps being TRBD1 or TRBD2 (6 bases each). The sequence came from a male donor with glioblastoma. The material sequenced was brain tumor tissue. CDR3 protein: CSASQGTGDNEQFF. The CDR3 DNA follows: TGCAGTGCTTCACAGGGCACGGGGGACAATGAGCAGTTCTTC.